The sample holds many counts of the clone carrying this T cell receptor beta chain. The antigen remains undetermined. The CDR3 has 14 amino acids. CDR1 is SQVTM and CDR2 is ANQGSEA in the germline V gene. V was shortened by 7 bases and J by 1 base, with 16 bases between the two germline ends. These data belong to a study of breast tumors, draining lymph nodes, adjacent tissues. TCRdb re-analysed the multiplex PCR reads in MiXCR, keeping a single row per CDR3 protein. Among under 250,000 distinct CDR3 sequences listed, approximately 29% were seen once. General study findings and limits: Most tumor T cells seemingly derive from lymph node, then expand in tumor. Luminal-like breast cancer showed significantly greater tumor-nontumor repertoire similarity than basal-like breast cancer did. Compared with lymph nodes, tumors were less diverse; compared with nontumor tissue, more.

The lymph nodes were axillary draining lymph nodes from breast cancer patients. The sample comprised axillary lymph node tissue. This chain links TRBV29-1 with TRBJ2-5; D is perhaps TRBD2 (6 bases). This clonotype was obtained from a female donor with breast cancer. Some clones in this sample may be carry-over from other donors' samples. Written as DNA, the CDR3 is TGCAGCGGACTGGCGGGGACTCCCCAAGAGACCCAGTACTTC. This codes for CSGLAGTPQETQYF.